These 7 T cell receptor beta chains share one sample of origin, sequenced in a study of T cells in Graves' hyperthyroidism and ophthalmopathy. RNA transcripts served as the template for amplifying TCR beta CDR3 regions. TCR CDR3 regions were first amplified by RT-PCR with HTBI primers. TCRdb fed the multiplex PCR reads into MiXCR, producing one record per CDR3 protein. The sample contains 490,000 or so distinct CDR3 sequences, less than 20% of which appear only once. The specimen was blood. Receptor source: a middle-aged man with Graves' ophthalmopathy.

This clonotype has only a few counts. V is TRBV3-1 and J is TRBJ2-3, with 9 positions matching TRBD2. Per germline, CDR1 LGHDT and CDR2 YNNKEL (reference sequence). The V gene end was trimmed by 2 bases and the J gene end by 4 bases; junction bases not matched to a gene: 4. The length of the CDR3 is 15 residues. CDR3 protein: CASSQIAGAADTQYF. The CDR3, as DNA: TGTGCCAGCAGCCAAATAGCGGGGGCCGCAGATACGCAGTATTTT.

CDR3 protein: CASSSPGGSSPSSYNEQFF. DNA for the CDR3: TGTGCCAGCAGTTCCCCGGGGGGGTCCAGCCCTAGCTCCTACAATGAGCAGTTCTTC. The J gene is TRBJ2-1, the V gene TRBV12-3 or TRBV12-4; 8 nucleotides line up with TRBD2. The V segment lost 4 bases and the J segment 0 bases; nucleotides outside the gene matches: 14. The length of the CDR3 is 19 residues.

The chain joins TRBV7-2 to TRBJ2-1; 9 bases map to TRBD2. Germline lookup yields CDR1 SGHTA and CDR2 FQGNSA. The ends lost 3 bases at V and 5 bases at J; junction bases unmatched: 5. The CDR3 spans 15 residues. The CDR3 reads CASSFVASGNNEQFF. DNA of the CDR3: TGTGCCAGCAGCTTCGTGGCTAGCGGGAACAATGAGCAGTTCTTC.

Note on this clonotype: A much larger clone lies one base from this, so it may be a read error. The gene calls are TRBV30 and TRBJ2-7; maybe TRBD2 (5 bases). The CDR3 loop spans 13 amino acids. CDR1 is GTSNPN and CDR2 is SVGIG in the germline V gene (reference sequence). The CDR3 region is CAWGVWGVYEQYF. CDR3 DNA sequence: TGTGCCTGGGGTGTATGGGGAGTCTACGAGCAGTACTTC.

This clonotype was seen at least ten times. The chain has TRBV5-1 and TRBJ2-1; D assignment may be TRBD1 or TRBD2 (5 bases each). The CDR3 runs to 15 residues. From germline, CDR1 is SGHRS and CDR2 YFSETQ. Between the trimmed V and J ends, which lost 3 bases and 0 bases, there was a span of 10 bases. The CDR3 here is CASSSPGSSYNEQFF. The CDR3 nucleotides read TGCGCCAGCAGCTCCCCAGGGAGCTCCTACAATGAGCAGTTCTTC.

This clonotype came up a few times. The genes are TRBV7-8 and TRBJ1-6, with D perhaps matching TRBD1 (5 bases). V lost 2 bases, J lost 2 bases, and 10 bases lay in between. CDR1 is SGHVS, CDR2 FQNEAQ, per germline. The CDR3 is made up of 16 amino acids. The CDR3 loop is CASSLSRVPYNSPLHF. In DNA form, the CDR3 reads TGTGCCAGCAGCTTAAGCAGGGTCCCCTATAATTCACCCCTCCACTTT.

This clonotype was seen a few times. The genes are TRBV11-2 and TRBJ1-2; D is uncertain. The CDR3 runs 15 residues. With 5 bases removed from V and 4 bases from J, the gap between germline ends came to 17 bases. Looked up from germline, CDR1 is SGHAT and CDR2 is FQNNGV. CDR3 coding DNA: TGTGCCAGCAGCCCCCTCGGAGGAGTCCCCTATGGCTACACCTTC. Translating it yields CASSPLGGVPYGYTF.